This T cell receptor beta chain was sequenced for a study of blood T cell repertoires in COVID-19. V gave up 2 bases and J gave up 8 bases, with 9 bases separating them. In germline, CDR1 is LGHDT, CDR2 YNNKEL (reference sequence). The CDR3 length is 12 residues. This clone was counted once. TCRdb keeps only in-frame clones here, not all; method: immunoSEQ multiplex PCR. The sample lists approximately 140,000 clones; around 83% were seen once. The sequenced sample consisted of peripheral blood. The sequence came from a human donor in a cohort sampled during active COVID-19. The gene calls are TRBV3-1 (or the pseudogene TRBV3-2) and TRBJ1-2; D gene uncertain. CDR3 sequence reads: CASSQLSTGYTF. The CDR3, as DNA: TGTGCCAGCAGCCAATTGAGTACGGGCTACACCTTC.